Listed here are 23 T cell receptor beta chains from one sample, sequenced in a study of OX40 agonist ivuxolimab in advanced cancers. Assay: immunoSEQ multiplex PCR; the TCRdb copy retains only in-frame clones and omits some. The sample carries 45,000 to 50,000 clones, more than 85% recorded once. The specimen comprised CD4+ or CD8+ T cells sorted from blood, sampled in a trial of the OX40 agonist ivuxolimab. The receptor source for this set is an adult with an advanced solid tumor such as melanoma, head and neck, liver or kidney cancer.

J is TRBJ1-2 and V is TRBV7-2; D is unresolved. CDR3 length: 14 amino acids. Trimming took off 4 bases at V and 8 bases at J, with 17 bases between the two ends. Germline V gene sequence: CDR1 SGHTA, CDR2 FQGNSA. The CDR3 DNA reads TGTGCCAGCAGCTGGGGTCGGACGGGAACCGGCTACACCTTC. Residues: CASSWGRTGTGYTF.

The chain employs TRBV7-2 and TRBJ1-1; possible D gene TRBD1, 6 bases. This CDR3 spans 15 amino acids. V was clipped by 4 bases and J by 5 bases, with 17 bases between them. Germline V gene lookup returns CDR1 SGHTA and CDR2 FQGNSA. CDR3 sequence (DNA): TGTGCCAGCAGCTCAAGTCTGGGGGCGCGGACTGAAGCTTTCTTT. Translating gives CASSSSLGARTEAFF.

The V and J genes are TRBV10-2 and TRBJ2-3; D not resolved. This CDR3 spans 14 amino acids. The germline V gene has CDR1 WSHSY and CDR2 SAAADI. Trimming shortened V by 4 bases and J by 2 bases, and 10 bases separated the two germline ends. The CDR3 protein is CASSATSLTDTQYF. As DNA, the CDR3 is TGCGCCAGCAGTGCGACAAGTCTCACAGATACGCAGTATTTT.

The rearrangement uses TRBV6-1 and TRBJ2-5, with D perhaps matching TRBD1 (5 bases). The V gene lost 7 bases and the J gene lost 5 bases, with 20 bases spanning the gap. The CDR3 contains 15 residues. Germline CDR1 and CDR2: MNHNS and SASEGT. The DNA for the CDR3 is TGTGCCAGCACCTCCCCCCTAGGGCAGGGCGAGACCCAGTACTTC. Residues: CASTSPLGQGETQYF.

The chain is built from TRBV5-4 and TRBJ1-6; D remains ambiguous. Germline CDR1 is SGHNT and CDR2 is YYREEE (reference sequence). The CDR3 runs 14 residues. V was trimmed by 2 bases and J by 10 bases, leaving 13 bases between them. Written as DNA, the CDR3 is TGTGCCAGCAGCTTTGCCGGGTTTGGCTCACCCCTCCACTTT. It translates to CASSFAGFGSPLHF. Full variable domain (missing parts from reference TRBV5-4 and TRBJ1-6): ETGVTQSPTHLIKTRGQQVTLRCSSQSGHNTVSWYQQALGQGPQFIFQYYREEENGRGNFPPRFSGLQFPNYSSELNVNALELDDSALYLCASSFAGFGSPLHFGNGTRLTVT.

The chain couples TRBV7-9 to TRBJ1-4; the match to TRBD1 covers 9 bases. This CDR3 has 16 residues. Per the germline V gene, CDR1 is SEHNR and CDR2 is FQNEAQ (reference sequence). The V segment lost 1 base and the J segment 8 bases; nucleotides outside the gene matches: 8. The chain's CDR3 is CASSLVLGTGNEKLFF. For the CDR3, the DNA is TGTGCCAGCAGCTTAGTTTTGGGGACAGGGAACGAAAAACTGTTTTTT.

V and J are TRBV29-1 and TRBJ1-1; 9 bases line up with TRBD1. The V and J ends lost 8 bases and 0 bases, in that order; junction bases with no gene match: 7. Germline CDR1 and CDR2: SQVTM and ANQGSEA. The CDR3 is made up of 14 amino acids. CDR3 loop: CSIRQGGLNTEAFF. The CDR3 DNA sequence: TGCAGCATACGACAGGGGGGACTGAACACTGAAGCTTTCTTT. Full variable domain (remainder filled in from reference TRBV29-1 and TRBJ1-1): SAVISQKPSRDICQRGTSLTIQCQVDSQVTMMFWYRQQPGQSLTLIATANQGSEATYESGFVIDKFPISRPNLTFSTLTVSNMSPEDSSIYLCSIRQGGLNTEAFFGQGTRLTVV.

This chain links TRBV7-9 with TRBJ2-3; D is uncertain. The germline V gene encodes CDR1 SEHNR and CDR2 FQNEAQ (reference sequence). There are 13 residues in the CDR3. Deletions cut 5 bases from V and 6 bases from J, with 12 bases between. The CDR3 here is CASSIGAADTQYF. Here the CDR3 DNA reads TGTGCCAGCAGCATCGGTGCAGCCGATACGCAGTATTTT.

This clone was counted between two and nine times. The J gene is TRBJ2-2, the V gene TRBV7-9; D might be TRBD1 (5 bases). This CDR3 contains 15 residues. Between the trimmed V and J ends, which lost 4 bases and 2 bases, there was a span of 11 bases. The germline V gene has CDR1 SEHNR and CDR2 FQNEAQ (reference sequence). As DNA, the CDR3 is TGTGCCAGCAGCTGGAGTGGGGCCAACACCGGGGAGCTGTTTTTT. It codes for CASSWSGANTGELFF.

This clone rates as medium-sized. The chain links TRBV4-1 to TRBJ1-1; no firm D call. Germline V lookup: CDR1 MGHRA, CDR2 YSYEKL. CDR3 size: 14 residues. Between the trimmed V and J ends, which lost 1 base and 1 base, there was a span of 7 bases. CDR3 residues: CASSQVAWNTEAFF. CDR3 nucleotides: TGCGCCAGCAGCCAAGTAGCGTGGAACACTGAAGCTTTCTTT.

This clone was found a few times. This rearrangement joins TRBV7-9 to TRBJ2-3; possible D gene TRBD1, 6 bases. Germline V gene lookup returns CDR1 SEHNR and CDR2 FQNEAQ (reference sequence). The length of the CDR3 is 15 residues. Trimming shortened V by 5 bases and J by 1 base, and 13 bases separated the two germline ends. CDR3 sequence (DNA): TGTGCCAGCAGCCCTAGGACAGATCGCACAGATACGCAGTATTTT. Translating gives CASSPRTDRTDTQYF.

The V and J genes are TRBV2 and TRBJ2-2, with a tentative D call TRBD1 (5 bases). This CDR3 region has 14 residues. CDR1 and CDR2 (germline): SNHLY, FYNNEI. With 8 bases removed from V and 3 bases from J, the gap between germline ends came to 13 bases. This chain's CDR3 is CASQGPRDTGELFF. DNA of the CDR3: TGTGCCAGCCAGGGCCCTAGGGACACCGGGGAGCTGTTTTTT.

This clone was seen just once. This chain links TRBV5-1 with TRBJ2-5, with 9 nucleotides matching TRBD1. The DNA end is more similar to TRBJ2-7, so the J call may be wrong. The CDR3 covers 15 residues. Germline-derived CDR1 and CDR2 are SGHRS and YFSETQ. CDR3 DNA sequence: TGCGCCAGCAGTTCCGGGACAGGGATCATCAACGAGCAGTACTTC. The encoded protein is CASSSGTGIINEQYF.

The J gene is TRBJ2-3, the V gene TRBV9, with no clear D. Deletions cut 0 bases from V and 4 bases from J, with 6 bases between. Per germline, CDR1 SGDLS and CDR2 YYNGEE. The CDR3 extends over 13 amino acids. CDR3 region: CASSVGRADTQYF. The CDR3 DNA reads TGTGCCAGCAGCGTAGGACGGGCAGATACGCAGTATTTT.

In the case of this clone: Other DNA variants within this sample encode the same CDR3. The rearrangement joins TRBV27 to TRBJ2-1, with D possibly being TRBD1 (6 bases). This CDR3 has 13 residues. The V and J ends lost 3 bases and 6 bases respectively, with 9 bases between them. Germline V CDR1 and CDR2: MNHEY, SMNVEV (reference sequence). CDR3 protein: CASSLTGRNEQFF. The DNA for the CDR3 is TGTGCCAGCAGTTTGACAGGTCGCAATGAGCAGTTCTTC.

This clone was observed once. The CDR3 sequence is CASSGQGTNEKLFF. The CDR3 DNA sequence: TGCGCCAGCAGTGGACAGGGAACTAATGAAAAACTGTTTTTT. This chain connects TRBV10-2 to TRBJ1-4; 7 bases line up with TRBD1. V lost 4 bases and J lost 1; bases outside the gene matches: 0. The germline gives CDR1 WSHSY, CDR2 SAAADI. The CDR3 has 14 amino acids.

CDR3 amino acids: CASSPRQGGANTEAFF. The CDR3, as DNA: TGCGCCAGCAGCCCAAGACAGGGTGGGGCGAACACTGAAGCTTTCTTT. V is TRBV5-1 and J is TRBJ1-1, with 7 bases matching TRBD1. The CDR3 is 16 amino acids. Unmatched junction bases numbered 10, after V lost 4 bases and J lost 1 base. Germline lookup yields CDR1 SGHRS and CDR2 YFSETQ.

This clone has a single count. V gene TRBV5-8 combines with J gene TRBJ2-5; D is undetermined. Looked up from germline, CDR1 is SGHTS and CDR2 is YDEGEE. The CDR3 consists of 12 residues. The V gene lost 10 bases and the J gene lost 4 bases, with 14 bases spanning the gap. The CDR3 here is CAWLGRRETQYF. Written as DNA, the CDR3 is TGTGCCTGGTTAGGGCGCAGAGAGACCCAGTACTTC.

This clone was observed once. This rearrangement joins TRBV27 to TRBJ1-4; D call uncertain. The CDR3 loop spans 15 amino acids. Germline CDR1 reads MNHEY; CDR2 reads SMNVEV (reference sequence). V lost 6 bases to trimming and J lost 7 bases, with 18 bases between them. For the CDR3, the DNA is TGTGCCAGCAGCACCCAACTGCGGAAAACTGAAAAACTGTTTTTT. The encoded protein is CASSTQLRKTEKLFF.

This clone was counted once. The chain employs TRBV7-2 and TRBJ2-2; no firm D call. The CDR3 covers 13 residues. Between the trimmed V and J ends, which lost 0 bases and 10 bases, there was a span of 9 bases. The germline gives CDR1 SGHTA, CDR2 FQGNSA. CDR3 in amino acids: CASSLALLEELFF. CDR3 sequence (DNA): TGTGCCAGCAGCTTAGCCCTCCTCGAGGAGCTGTTTTTT.

The rearrangement uses TRBV6-5 and TRBJ1-5; weak D call: TRBD1 (5 bases). CDR3 length: 13 residues. CDR1 and CDR2 (germline): MNHEY, SVGAGI. The V end was cut by 4 bases, the J end by 4 bases, with 8 bases between. The CDR3, as DNA: TGTGCCAGCAGTTTCGGGGGAAATCAGCCCCAGCATTTT. It specifies CASSFGGNQPQHF.

The rearrangement uses TRBV20-1 and TRBJ1-1; D not certain. V lost 4 bases and J lost 4, with 4 bases in between. The CDR3 has 10 amino acids. CDR1 is DFQATT, CDR2 SNEGSKA, per germline (reference sequence). The CDR3 DNA is TGCAGTGCTATGGTCACTGAAGCTTTCTTT. Its protein is CSAMVTEAFF.

The chain employs TRBV27 and TRBJ1-5; 7 bases line up with TRBD1. There are 13 residues in the CDR3. V lost 2 bases, J lost 10 bases, and 5 bases stayed unmatched. Germline CDR1 and CDR2: MNHEY and SMNVEV (reference sequence). CDR3 nucleotide sequence: TGTGCCAGCAGTTTAAGGGGGCAACGTCCCCAGCATTTT. It encodes CASSLRGQRPQHF.